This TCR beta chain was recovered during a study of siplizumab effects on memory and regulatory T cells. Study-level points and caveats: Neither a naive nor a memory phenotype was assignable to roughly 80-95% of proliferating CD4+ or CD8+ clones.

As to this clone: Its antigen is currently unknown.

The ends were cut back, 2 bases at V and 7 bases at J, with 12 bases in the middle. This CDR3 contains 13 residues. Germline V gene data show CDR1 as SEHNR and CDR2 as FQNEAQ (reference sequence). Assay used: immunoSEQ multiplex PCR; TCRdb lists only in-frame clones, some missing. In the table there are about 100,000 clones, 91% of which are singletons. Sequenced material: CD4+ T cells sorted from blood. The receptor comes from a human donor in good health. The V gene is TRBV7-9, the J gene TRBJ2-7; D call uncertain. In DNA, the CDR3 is TGTGCCAGCAGCTTATCCTTTATTCAGGAGCAGTACTTC. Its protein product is CASSLSFIQEQYF.